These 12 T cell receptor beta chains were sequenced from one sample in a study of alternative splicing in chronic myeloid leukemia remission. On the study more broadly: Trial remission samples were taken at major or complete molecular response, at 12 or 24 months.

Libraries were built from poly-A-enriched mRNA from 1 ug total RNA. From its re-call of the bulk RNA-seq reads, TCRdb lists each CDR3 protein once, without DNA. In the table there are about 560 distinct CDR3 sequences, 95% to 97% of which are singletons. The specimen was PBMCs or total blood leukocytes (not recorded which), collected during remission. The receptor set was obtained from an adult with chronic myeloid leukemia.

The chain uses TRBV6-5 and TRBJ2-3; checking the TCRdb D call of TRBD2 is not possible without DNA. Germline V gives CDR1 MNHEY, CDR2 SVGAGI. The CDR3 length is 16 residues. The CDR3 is CASSYVAGGFTDTQYF.

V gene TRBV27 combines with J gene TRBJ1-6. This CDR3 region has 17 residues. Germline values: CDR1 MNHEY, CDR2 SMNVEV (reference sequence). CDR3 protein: CASRIQGIGSYNSPLHF.

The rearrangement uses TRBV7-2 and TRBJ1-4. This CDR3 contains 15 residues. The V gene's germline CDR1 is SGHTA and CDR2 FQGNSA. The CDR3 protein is CASSWRDARNEKLFF. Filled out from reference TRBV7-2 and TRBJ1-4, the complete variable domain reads GAGVSQSPSNKVTEKGKDVELRCDPISGHTALYWYRQSLGQGLEFLIYFQGNSAPDKSGLPSDRFSAERTGGSVSTLTIQRTQQEDSAVYLCASSWRDARNEKLFFGSGTQLSVL.

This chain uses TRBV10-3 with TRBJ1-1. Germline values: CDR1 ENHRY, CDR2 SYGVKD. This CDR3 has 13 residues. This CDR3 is CAISESFGTEAFF.

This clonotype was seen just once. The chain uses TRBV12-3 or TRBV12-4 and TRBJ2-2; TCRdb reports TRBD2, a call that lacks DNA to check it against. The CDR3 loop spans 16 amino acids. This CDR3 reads CASSSIRQGNTGELFF.

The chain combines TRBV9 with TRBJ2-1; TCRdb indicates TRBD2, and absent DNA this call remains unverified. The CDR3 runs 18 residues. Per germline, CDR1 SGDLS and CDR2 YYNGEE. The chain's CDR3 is CASSSQRRIRGSYNEQFF.

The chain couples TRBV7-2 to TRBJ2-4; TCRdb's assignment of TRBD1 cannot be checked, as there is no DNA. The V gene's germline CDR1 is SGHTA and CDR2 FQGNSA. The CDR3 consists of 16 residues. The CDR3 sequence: CASSSLGVLAKNIQYF.

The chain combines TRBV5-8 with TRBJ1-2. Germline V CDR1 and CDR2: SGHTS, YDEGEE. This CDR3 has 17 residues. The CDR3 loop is CASSRGGPGRSYYGYTF.

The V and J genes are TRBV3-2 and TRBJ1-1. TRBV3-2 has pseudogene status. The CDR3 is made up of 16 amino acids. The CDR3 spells CASSQERAGPNTEAFF.

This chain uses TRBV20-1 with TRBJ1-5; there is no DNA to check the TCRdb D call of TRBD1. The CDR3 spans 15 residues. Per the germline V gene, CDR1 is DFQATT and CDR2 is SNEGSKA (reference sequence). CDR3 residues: CSAREGQGKVQPQHF.

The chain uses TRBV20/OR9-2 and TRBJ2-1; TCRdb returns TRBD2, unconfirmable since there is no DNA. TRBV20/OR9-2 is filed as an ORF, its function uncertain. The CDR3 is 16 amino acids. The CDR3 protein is CSARDVSAGSYNEQFF.

CDR3: CASSLDDGGPTTSTDTQYF. This rearrangement joins TRBV5-6 to TRBJ2-3; checking the TCRdb D call of TRBD2 is not possible without DNA. Germline lookup yields CDR1 SGHDT and CDR2 YYEEEE. The length of the CDR3 is 19 residues. The complete variable domain, with remaining parts taken from reference TRBV5-6 and TRBJ2-3, reads DAGVTQSPTHLIKTRGQQVTLRCSPKSGHDTVSWYQQALGQGPQFIFQYYEEEERQRGNFPDRFSGHQFPNYSSELNVNALLLGDSALYLCASSLDDGGPTTSTDTQYFGPGTRLTVL.